The present T cell receptor beta chain was sequenced within a study of OX40 agonist ivuxolimab in advanced cancers. This CDR3 region has 15 residues. Germline V lookup: CDR1 SGDLS, CDR2 YYNGEE. The V end was cut by 3 bases, the J end by 4 bases, with 15 bases between. Assay used: immunoSEQ multiplex PCR; TCRdb lists only in-frame clones, some missing. The data contain around 53,000 clones, 70% to 90% of them singletons. This clonotype originated in an adult with an advanced solid tumor such as melanoma, head and neck, liver or kidney cancer. Sample: CD4+ or CD8+ T cells sorted from blood, taken in a trial of the OX40 agonist ivuxolimab. The gene calls are TRBV9 and TRBJ2-3; D is unresolved. In nucleotides, the CDR3 is TGTGCCAGCAGCGCGTTCGATCTAGGGCCAGATACGCAGTATTTT. Translated: CASSAFDLGPDTQYF.